Reported below is one TCR beta chain. This clonotype was seen repeatedly, ten times or more. This receptor's antigen is unknown. No clone much larger than this one lies a single base away; base qualities are absent. The data derive from a study of T cells in Graves' hyperthyroidism and ophthalmopathy (dated by TCRdb to between 2019 and 2020). Broadly, across the study: Peripheral blood was collected at initial diagnosis, before any treatment. The 85 to 100 discovery patients were divided at random into training and test sets in a 7:3 ratio. In about 6 Graves' hyperthyroidism patients, the study also compared T-cell repertoires from thyroid tissue with T-cell repertoires from blood. Prospective prediction of ophthalmopathy was tested in an independent validation cohort consisting of under 20 hyperthyroidism patients and around 16 patients who later progressed to ophthalmopathy. A discovery cohort of 95 to 100 patients, about 44 with Graves' ophthalmopathy and 57 with stable Graves' hyperthyroidism, was used to find distinguishing TCR V-J signatures. The paper reports TCR Vbeta CDR3 sequencing of some 140 peripheral blood samples: under 45 ophthalmopathy, under 85 hyperthyroidism and about 17 progressor patients. After blood sampling, hyperthyroidism patients were treated with methimazole at a starting dose of 30 mg daily, and ophthalmopathy patients were treated with high-dose intravenous methylprednisolone. The paper's findings and limits, for the study overall: Most expanded thyroid clonotypes (frequency above 0.001) were also detected in blood, suggesting blood repertoires may reflect thyroid immune responses. In cross-validation, a model built on a 13 V-J signature told ophthalmopathy apart from stable hyperthyroidism with 87.88% sensitivity and roughly 81% specificity, and in testing the same model reached 80%/75%. No statistical method was used to fix the sample size in advance, and group allocation was not hidden from the investigators. In validation, the model predicted progression to ophthalmopathy with approximately 70% sensitivity and about 72% specificity, a median of 6.5 months before onset.

TCR beta CDR3 regions were amplified from RNA transcripts. The first round of RT-PCR for the TCR CDR3 was performed with the HTBI primer set and the Qiagen OneStep RT-PCR kit. Libraries were constructed in a second round of multiplex PCR, after which size selection and purification were carried out. The libraries were sequenced on an Illumina HiSeq2000 using paired-end 100 bp reads. For the original study's pipeline: SOAPnuke was used to process the raw data, removing reads that contained adapters or uncalled bases, had a mean Phred below 15, or lacked an exact match to the constant primer or identifier. High-quality paired reads were merged with COPE v1.2.5, and unique nucleotide sequences were defined as clonotypes. Clonotypes were aligned to IMGT TRBV, TRBD and TRBJ reference segments using MiTCR v1.1. The analysis was restricted to V-J combinations with a frequency above 0.0001, which together covered 98% to 99.2% of the repertoires. The TCS score was defined as F50 (clonal expansion) divided by E x V (chaos), with BLOSUM62-based TCRdist calculated between CDR3 peptides within each V-J. Welch's t-statistics and random forest reduced fewer than 550 V-J features to about 12, which were used in a naive Bayes classifier (R e1071). The raw public reads went through TCRdb reprocessing: fastp at Q25, MiXCR clone calling, in-frame beta chains kept. A single entry per CDR3 protein holds the most common genes and DNA from its merged rows. The V and J calls, along with clone size, are taken from TCRdb and not from the paper's own processing. Here the sample has approximately 480,000 distinct CDR3 sequences; around 21% occur a single time. The ten largest clones take up about 25% of the sample.

Stable Graves' hyperthyroidism was defined as no progression to ophthalmopathy during 18 months of follow-up. Hyperthyroidism patients were aged 18 to 65 years and newly diagnosed, with disease duration of less than 2 months. Any patient with an uncontrolled infection, another autoimmune disease, pregnancy or lactation was excluded. Diagnoses were based on clinical symptoms, serum thyroxine and TRAb, thyroid ultrasound and orbital computed tomography. PBMCs were isolated from around 10 ml of fresh peripheral blood by Ficoll-Paque density gradient centrifugation. Trizol reagent was used to extract total RNA, and RNA quality was then checked on an Agilent 2100 Bioanalyzer. Taken from cysteine to phenylalanine, the CDR3 has 14 residues. Only the CDR3 region is kept as DNA, spanning 42 bases read in frame from base 1. The germline V gene provides CDR1 SGHNT and CDR2 YENEEA. Trimming costs V 0 bases and J 1 base, and their ends lie 6 bases apart.

This TCR came from a man between 18 and 35 years old with Graves' hyperthyroidism. Sequencing was performed on blood. This receptor chain uses TRBV11-3 and TRBJ1-1; no D segment can be confidently identified. The DNA sequence is TGTGCCAGCAGCTTAGATCGCACGAACACTGAAGCTTTCTTT. This is translated as CASSLDRTNTEAFF. The reference TRBV11-3 and TRBJ1-1 proteins fill in what lies around the CDR3, so the full variable domain reads EAGVVQSPRYKIIEKKQPVAFWCNPISGHNTLYWYLQNLGQGPELLIRYENEEAVDDSQLPKDRFSAERLKGVDSTLKIQPAELGDSAVYLCASSLDRTNTEAFFGQGTRLTVV.